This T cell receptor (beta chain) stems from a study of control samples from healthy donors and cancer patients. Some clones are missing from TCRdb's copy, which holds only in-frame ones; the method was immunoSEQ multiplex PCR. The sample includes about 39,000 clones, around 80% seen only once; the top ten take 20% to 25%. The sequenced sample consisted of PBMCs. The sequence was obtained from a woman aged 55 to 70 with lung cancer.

DNA for the CDR3: TGTGCCAGCAGTAGCGGGGGGCCCCAACCTGGCTACACCTTC. This encodes CASSSGGPQPGYTF. This chain connects TRBV6-5 to TRBJ1-2; D may be TRBD1 (6 bases). Trimming removed 5 bases at V and 7 bases at J, with 17 bases between. This CDR3 contains 14 residues. Germline lookup yields CDR1 MNHEY and CDR2 SVGAGI.